What follows describes a single TCR beta chain. Its antigen is as yet unknown. The time point here: week 35, safety follow-up. The vaccine gave 300 ug of a 20-mer mutant IDH1 peptide subcutaneously per dose. This sample was included in a study of a mutant IDH1 vaccine in newly diagnosed glioma. The overall study: Earlier care involved radiotherapy, temozolomide, or both, and the majority received both. Visit V12 happened at week 35; visit V13 happened at week 47.

Profiled with immunoSEQ multiplex PCR; TCRdb holds only in-frame clones, not every one. The table lists tens of thousands of clones, around nine tenths of them singletons, with around 6% in the top ten. Trimming removed 4 bases from V and 1 base from J, with 10 bases in between. This CDR3 has 14 residues. Germline V gives CDR1 MNHNS, CDR2 SASEGT. The genes are TRBV6-1 and TRBJ1-1; D gene unclear. Sequences were derived from PBMCs, sampled from a glioma patient whose treatment included an IDH1 peptide vaccine. This TCR came from a woman in her 40s with glioma. In nucleotides, the CDR3 is TGTGCCAGCAGTGCCTCAACTACGAACACTGAAGCTTTCTTT. Protein product: CASSASTTNTEAFF.